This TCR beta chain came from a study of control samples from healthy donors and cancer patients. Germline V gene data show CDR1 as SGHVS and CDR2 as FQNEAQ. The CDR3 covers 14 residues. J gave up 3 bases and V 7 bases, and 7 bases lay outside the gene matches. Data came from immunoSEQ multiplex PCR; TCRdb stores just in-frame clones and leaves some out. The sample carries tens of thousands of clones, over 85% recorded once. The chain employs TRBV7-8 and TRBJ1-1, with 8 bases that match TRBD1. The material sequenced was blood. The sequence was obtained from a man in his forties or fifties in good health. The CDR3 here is CASTPQGVHTEAFF. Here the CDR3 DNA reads TGTGCCAGCACCCCACAGGGGGTGCACACTGAAGCTTTCTTT.